This TCR beta chain is drawn from a study of graft-versus-host responses after intestinal transplantation. Concerning this clone: Its matching antigen is unknown.

Sequencing was performed with immunoSEQ multiplex PCR; in TCRdb, only in-frame clones are kept and a portion is missing. This table holds tens of thousands of clones, around nine tenths found once. Germline CDR1 SGHVS, CDR2 FQNEAQ. The CDR3 has 12 amino acids. Trimming left V 5 bases short and J 5 bases short, with 10 bases between. Findings and caveats of the study: Some GvH clones appeared in ileal mucosa or blood before recipient bone marrow. There was an association between peak levels of circulating GvH clones and early post-transplant HvG declines.

This TCR was sampled from a human patient who received an intestinal transplant, so some T cells may come from the graft donor. This rearrangement joins TRBV7-8 to TRBJ2-7; D gene ambiguous. Sequences were derived from PBMCs, sampled almost 120 days after intestinal transplantation. CDR3 sequence: CASSVRENEQYF. The CDR3 coding sequence is TGTGCCAGCAGCGTACGAGAGAACGAGCAGTACTTC.